The next 18 T cell receptor beta chains were all read from a single sample in a study of OX40 agonist ivuxolimab in advanced cancers. Some clones are missing from TCRdb's copy, which holds only in-frame ones; the method was immunoSEQ multiplex PCR. Of fewer than 100,000 clones listed, 85% to 90% are singletons. The source material was CD4+ or CD8+ T cells sorted from blood, sampled in a trial of the OX40 agonist ivuxolimab. All receptors derive from an adult with an advanced solid tumor such as melanoma, head and neck, liver or kidney cancer.

The rearrangement joins TRBV27 to TRBJ2-7; D possibly matches TRBD1 or TRBD2 (5 bases each). Germline-derived CDR1 and CDR2 are MNHEY and SMNVEV (reference sequence). This CDR3 region has 15 residues. Trimming pared 4 bases from V and 7 bases from J, leaving 20 bases between. The CDR3 sequence: CASSSTAAGLWEQYF. The CDR3 DNA reads TGTGCCAGCAGTTCCACAGCGGCAGGGCTGTGGGAGCAGTACTTC.

The V gene is TRBV7-8, the J gene TRBJ2-1; D might be TRBD1 (6 bases). CDR1 is SGHVS, CDR2 FQNEAQ, per germline. The CDR3 sequence is 15 residues long. Trimming cost V 0 bases and J 8 bases, with 14 bases left between them. CDR3 nucleotide sequence: TGTGCCAGCAGCTTAGCGCAGGGGCGGCGGGATGAGCAGTTCTTC. Translated: CASSLAQGRRDEQFF.

This rearrangement joins TRBV7-9 to TRBJ2-5; TRBD1 might be the D (5 bases). CDR3 length equals 16 residues. From germline, CDR1 is SEHNR and CDR2 FQNEAQ (reference sequence). Trimming pared 7 bases from V and 4 bases from J, leaving 22 bases between. In DNA form, the CDR3 reads TGTGCCAGCAACAACGGACAAGCGACCCCCGGAGAGACCCAGTACTTC. Protein: CASNNGQATPGETQYF.

The J gene is TRBJ2-7, the V gene TRBV7-3; 9 bases are a match to TRBD2. V dropped 2 bases and J dropped 2; count of bases not matched to a gene: 7. CDR1 is SGHTA and CDR2 is FQGTGA in the germline V gene. The CDR3 length is 16 residues. In nucleotides, the CDR3 is TGTGCCAGCAGCTTAGTACTAGCGGGCTCACCCTACGAGCAGTACTTC. Translation gives CASSLVLAGSPYEQYF.

The chain uses TRBV5-1 and TRBJ2-1; TRBD2 aligns across 9 bases. The CDR3 totals 15 residues. V gave up 0 bases and J gave up 6 bases; unmatched junction bases: 4. Germline values: CDR1 SGHRS, CDR2 YFSETQ. This CDR3 reads CASSLGSGSGNEQFF. As DNA, the CDR3 is TGCGCCAGCAGCTTGGGTAGCGGGAGTGGCAATGAGCAGTTCTTC.

This chain connects TRBV6-5 to TRBJ2-7, with D possibly matching TRBD2 (7 bases). Germline lookup yields CDR1 MNHEY and CDR2 SVGAGI. V was clipped by 1 base and J by 2 bases, with 12 bases between them. This CDR3 has 15 amino acids. The CDR3 DNA is TGTGCCAGCAGTTACTTGCGAGGGGGGGCCTACGAGCAGTACTTC. It yields the protein CASSYLRGGAYEQYF.

In the case of this clone: The same CDR3 also results from other DNA sequences found in this sample. This chain connects TRBV5-1 to TRBJ2-7, with TRBD2 identical over 8 bases. The germline CDR1 and CDR2 sequences are SGHRS and YFSETQ. The V segment lost 0 bases and the J segment 4 bases; nucleotides outside the gene matches: 0. The CDR3 runs 13 residues. The CDR3 reads CASSLASGYEQYF. The CDR3, as DNA: TGCGCCAGCAGCTTGGCTAGCGGGTACGAGCAGTACTTC.

The rearrangement joins TRBV7-3 to TRBJ1-1; no clear D gene. CDR3 size: 13 residues. V dropped 2 bases and J dropped 5 bases, with 9 bases sitting between them. Germline V gives CDR1 SGHTA, CDR2 FQGTGA. The CDR3 loop reads CASSLLTLTEAFF. The CDR3 DNA reads as TGTGCCAGCAGCTTACTGACATTGACTGAAGCTTTCTTT. Supplemented by reference TRBV7-3 and TRBJ1-1, the full variable domain reads GAGVSQTPSNKVTEKGKYVELRCDPISGHTALYWYRQSLGQGPEFLIYFQGTGAADDSGLPNDRFFAVRPEGSVSTLKIQRTERGDSAVYLCASSLLTLTEAFFGQGTRLTVV.

This chain links TRBV5-4 with TRBJ2-7; D may correspond to TRBD1 or TRBD2 (5 bases each). Looked up from germline, CDR1 is SGHNT and CDR2 is YYREEE (reference sequence). The CDR3 length is 12 residues. V lost 9 bases and J lost 2, with 12 bases in between. CDR3 in DNA: TGTGCCACCCGGGACGGTCCCTACGAGCAGTACTTC. It yields the protein CATRDGPYEQYF.

The chain is built from TRBV9 and TRBJ2-1; D uncertain. The CDR3 runs 13 residues. Between the trimmed V and J ends, which lost 4 bases and 7 bases, there was a span of 12 bases. CDR1 and CDR2 (germline): SGDLS, YYNGEE. The CDR3 loop is CASSSYSVNEQFF. DNA of the CDR3: TGTGCCAGCAGCTCTTACAGCGTAAATGAGCAGTTCTTC.

This chain uses TRBV28 with TRBJ1-1; a weak D match, TRBD1 (5 bases). The length of the CDR3 is 16 residues. The V gene's germline CDR1 is MDHEN and CDR2 SYDVKM. Between the trimmed V and J ends, which lost 6 bases and 5 bases, there was a span of 22 bases. In nucleotides, the CDR3 is TGTGCCAGCAGCAGCCCCCGGGCCGATAAGGGGACTGAAGCTTTCTTT. Encoded protein: CASSSPRADKGTEAFF. The variable domain in full, with the rest retrieved from reference TRBV28 and TRBJ1-1, is DVKVTQSSRYLVKRTGEKVFLECVQDMDHENMFWYRQDPGLGLRLIYFSYDVKMKEKGDIPEGYSVSREKKERFSLILESASTNQTSMYLCASSSPRADKGTEAFFGQGTRLTVV.

This clone was detected a few times. V is TRBV15 and J is TRBJ2-1; perhaps TRBD1 as D (6 bases). The CDR3 length is 16 residues. V was pared by 6 bases and J by 6 bases, with 21 bases between. Germline V gene lookup returns CDR1 LNHNV and CDR2 YYDKDF (reference sequence). The CDR3 region is CATSLQGRGWGNEQFF. CDR3 coding DNA: TGTGCCACCAGTCTACAGGGCCGGGGATGGGGCAATGAGCAGTTCTTC.

This chain links TRBV9 with TRBJ1-2; unclear D gene. Germline V gene lookup returns CDR1 SGDLS and CDR2 YYNGEE. The CDR3 extends over 14 amino acids. V was trimmed by 7 bases and J by 5 bases, leaving 18 bases between them. CDR3 DNA sequence: TGTGCCAGCTCTCTTGGCTCCGGAGATTATGGCTACACCTTC. It encodes CASSLGSGDYGYTF.

This rearrangement joins TRBV5-1 to TRBJ1-2; 7 bases line up with TRBD1. Per the germline V gene, CDR1 is SGHRS and CDR2 is YFSETQ. The CDR3 has 12 amino acids. The V segment lost 1 base and the J segment 13 bases; nucleotides outside the gene matches: 7. The CDR3 region is CASSLYTGECTF. Here the CDR3 DNA reads TGCGCCAGCAGCTTGTACACAGGGGAATGCACCTTC.

The chain employs TRBV28 and TRBJ1-2, with D hard to call. The CDR3 sequence is 11 residues long. CDR1 and CDR2 (germline): MDHEN, SYDVKM. Deletions cut 1 base from V and 7 bases from J, with 4 bases between. CDR3: CASSLSGGYTF. Here the CDR3 DNA reads TGTGCCAGCAGTTTATCTGGTGGCTACACCTTC.

Note on this clone: Additional DNA sequences in this sample encode the identical CDR3. The chain links TRBV6-6 to TRBJ1-3, with 7 bases lining up with TRBD1. The CDR3 is 14 amino acids. From germline, CDR1 is MNHNY and CDR2 SVGAGI (reference sequence). After removal of 6 bases from V and 0 bases from J, the junction contained 2 bases not matched to a gene. The CDR3 spells CASSGTASGNTIYF. CDR3 coding DNA: TGTGCCAGCAGCGGGACAGCCTCTGGAAACACCATATATTTT.

This chain connects TRBV2 to TRBJ2-5; 14 positions match TRBD2. Trimming removed 7 bases from V and 4 bases from J; junction bases left unmatched: 8. Germline CDR1 reads SNHLY; CDR2 reads FYNNEI. This CDR3 spans 16 amino acids. The CDR3 protein is CASTRGLAGGGETQYF. In DNA form, the CDR3 reads TGTGCCAGCACCCGAGGACTAGCGGGAGGAGGAGAGACCCAGTACTTC.

This rearrangement joins TRBV5-6 to TRBJ2-3; no clear D. V was clipped by 1 base and J by 2 bases, with 11 bases between them. The CDR3 totals 15 residues. CDR1 SGHDT and CDR2 YYEEEE come from the germline V gene. This CDR3 reads CASSLRDLYTDTQYF. As DNA, the CDR3 is TGTGCCAGCAGCTTGCGCGACCTCTACACAGATACGCAGTATTTT.